The 20 T cell receptor beta chains in this list originate from one sample, sequenced in a study of T cells in Graves' hyperthyroidism and ophthalmopathy. Researchers took RNA transcripts and amplified the TCR beta CDR3 regions from them. With the HTBI primer set, the TCR CDR3 went through a first round of RT-PCR. TCRdb re-called the multiplex PCR reads through MiXCR, storing one row per CDR3 protein. The table includes approximately 700,000 distinct CDR3 sequences, about 17% detected once. Sample: blood. These receptors were collected from a man between 18 and 35 years old with Graves' hyperthyroidism.

The sample holds many counts of this clonotype. The chain combines TRBV20-1 with TRBJ1-2; 7 positions match TRBD1. CDR1 is DFQATT and CDR2 is SNEGSKA in the germline V gene (reference sequence). After removal of 0 bases from V and 7 bases from J, the junction contained 8 bases not matched to a gene. The CDR3 is 14 amino acids. CDR3 in DNA: TGCAGTGCTAGAGATCTCAGGGGGACCGGTGGCTACACCTTC. Amino acid sequence: CSARDLRGTGGYTF.

J is TRBJ2-3 and V is TRBV4-3; D not certain. V was clipped by 0 bases and J by 4 bases, with 11 bases between them. Germline-derived CDR1 and CDR2 are LGHNA and YSLEER. There are 15 residues in the CDR3. CDR3 in amino acids: CASSQDGFSADTQYF. The CDR3 nucleotides read TGCGCCAGCAGCCAAGATGGGTTTTCAGCAGATACGCAGTATTTT.

This clonotype was found many times. V is TRBV2 and J is TRBJ1-2, with 8 bases that match TRBD1. There are 18 residues in the CDR3. Losses at the gene ends were 3 bases for V and 4 bases for J; bases not matched to a gene: 16. The germline CDR1 and CDR2 sequences are SNHLY and FYNNEI. CDR3 DNA: TGTGCCAGCAGTGAGTTATCGGGCAGGGGGCAGGAAAGCTATGGCTACACCTTC. Amino acid sequence: CASSELSGRGQESYGYTF.

In its sample, this clonotype was seen a few times. This rearrangement joins TRBV6-1 to TRBJ2-7; D is uncertain. Germline CDR1 and CDR2: MNHNS and SASEGT. The length of the CDR3 is 13 residues. V lost 5 bases to trimming and J lost 6 bases, with 14 bases between them. This CDR3 is CASSSPDISEQYF. CDR3 nucleotide sequence: TGTGCCAGCAGTTCACCTGACATCTCCGAGCAGTACTTC.

The chain's CDR3 is CASTHTGASGYTF. CDR3 bases: TGTGCCAGCACCCATACAGGGGCTTCTGGCTACACCTTC. The J gene is TRBJ1-2, the V gene TRBV12-3 or TRBV12-4; TRBD1 agrees at 7 bases. Trimming took 7 bases from V and 7 from J; bases not matched to a gene: 9. This CDR3 comprises 13 residues.

This clonotype was counted at least ten times. The CDR3 bases are TGTGCCTTCATGTCCGGGACCAGTGACGAGCAGTACTTC. Protein product: CAFMSGTSDEQYF. V and J are TRBV30 and TRBJ2-7; D is possibly TRBD1 or TRBD2 (5 bases each). CDR1 is GTSNPN and CDR2 is SVGIG in the germline V gene (reference sequence). The CDR3 runs to 13 residues. V lost 7 bases to trimming and J lost 5 bases, with 18 bases between them.

V usage is TRBV28 and J usage is TRBJ1-1; D is uncertain. Germline V CDR1 and CDR2: MDHEN, SYDVKM. CDR3 length: 15 amino acids. The ends were cut back, 1 base at V and 0 bases at J, with 9 bases in the middle. The CDR3 region is CASSLFRQVNTEAFF. The CDR3 coding sequence is TGTGCCAGCAGTTTATTCCGGCAGGTGAACACTGAAGCTTTCTTT.

This clonotype was seen many times. The J gene is TRBJ2-5, the V gene TRBV28, with a possible D match to TRBD1 (6 bases). The CDR3 extends over 14 amino acids. The V end lost 5 bases, the J end lost 0 bases, and 10 bases lay between the germline ends. Germline-derived CDR1 and CDR2 are MDHEN and SYDVKM. This chain's CDR3 is CASSITGYQETQYF. The CDR3 coding sequence is TGTGCCAGCAGTATAACAGGGTACCAAGAGACCCAGTACTTC.

The V gene is TRBV19, the J gene TRBJ2-2; D gene unclear. CDR1 LNHDA and CDR2 SQIVND come from the germline V gene (reference sequence). V lost 5 bases to trimming and J lost 3 bases, with 7 bases between them. This CDR3 has 13 residues. CDR3: CASSRHHTGELFF. CDR3 sequence (DNA): TGTGCCAGTAGTCGCCATCACACCGGGGAGCTGTTTTTT.

V usage is TRBV6-1 and J usage is TRBJ2-5, with D uncertain. Between the trimmed V and J ends, which lost 5 bases and 5 bases, there was a span of 12 bases. Germline V lookup: CDR1 MNHNS, CDR2 SASEGT. The CDR3 contains 13 residues. CDR3 nucleotide sequence: TGTGCCAGCAGTCCAAACGCCAGGGAGACCCAGTACTTC. Translating it yields CASSPNARETQYF.

This rearrangement joins TRBV9 to TRBJ1-2; 12 nucleotides line up with TRBD1. J gave up 5 bases and V 4 bases, and 6 bases lay outside the gene matches. Germline loops: CDR1 SGDLS, CDR2 YYNGEE. The CDR3 is 15 amino acids. For the CDR3, the DNA is TGTGCCAGCAGCCCGGGGACAGGGGGCGTGTATGGCTACACCTTC. It is translated as CASSPGTGGVYGYTF.

This clonotype was detected only a few times. The chain joins TRBV6-1 to TRBJ2-1; D perhaps matches TRBD2 (5 bases). Germline loops: CDR1 MNHNS, CDR2 SASEGT. The germline V and J ends were trimmed by 9 bases and 10 bases, with 19 bases remaining between them. CDR3 length: 13 amino acids. CDR3 sequence: CARSLAAPWEQFF. The DNA of the CDR3 is TGTGCCAGATCTCTAGCAGCCCCCTGGGAGCAGTTCTTC.

The chain combines TRBV9 with TRBJ2-2, with D possibly being TRBD2 (5 bases). The CDR3 is made up of 15 amino acids. Germline CDR1 reads SGDLS; CDR2 reads YYNGEE. The V end was cut by 5 bases, the J end by 5 bases, with 16 bases between. The CDR3 is CASRVRGIGTGELFF. CDR3 nucleotides: TGTGCCAGCAGAGTAAGAGGGATTGGGACCGGGGAGCTGTTTTTT.

This clonotype was counted only a few times. The genes are TRBV7-3 and TRBJ1-1; TRBD1 is a possible D gene (6 bases). Trimming removed 2 bases from V and 4 bases from J, with 14 bases in between. CDR1 and CDR2 (germline): SGHTA, FQGTGA. The CDR3 is made up of 15 amino acids. This CDR3 reads CASSLGGAGGTEAFF. The CDR3 coding sequence is TGTGCCAGCAGCTTAGGGGGGGCGGGGGGCACTGAAGCTTTCTTT.

The sample holds many counts of this clonotype. J is TRBJ2-7 and V is TRBV28, with 9 bases that match TRBD2. Losses at the gene ends were 8 bases for V and 4 bases for J; bases not matched to a gene: 3. CDR1 is MDHEN and CDR2 is SYDVKM in the germline V gene. The CDR3 loop spans 12 amino acids. Written as DNA, the CDR3 is TGTGCCAGCGGGACTAGCAGGTACGAGCAGTACTTC. Translated: CASGTSRYEQYF. The full variable domain, its missing parts supplied by reference TRBV28 and TRBJ2-7, is DVKVTQSSRYLVKRTGEKVFLECVQDMDHENMFWYRQDPGLGLRLIYFSYDVKMKEKGDIPEGYSVSREKKERFSLILESASTNQTSMYLCASGTSRYEQYFGPGTRLTVT.

As regards this clonotype: This could be a read error, since a much larger clone is one nucleotide away. The chain uses TRBV12-3 or TRBV12-4 and TRBJ1-2; 8 positions match TRBD1. The CDR3 consists of 17 residues. J gave up 0 bases and V 6 bases, and 12 bases lay outside the gene matches. CDR3 region: CASSPTGEGLANYGYTF. DNA of the CDR3: TGTGCCAGCAGCCCGACAGGGGAGGGTCTCGCTAACTATGGCTACACCTTC.

The rearrangement uses TRBV7-9 and TRBJ2-2; D unresolved. V lost 3 bases and J 3 bases, leaving 11 bases between the germline ends. This CDR3 spans 15 amino acids. Germline CDR1 SEHNR, CDR2 FQNEAQ (reference sequence). The CDR3 DNA follows: TGTGCCAGCAGCTTCAGTCGAAATTACACCGGGGAGCTGTTTTTT. Its protein is CASSFSRNYTGELFF.

There are many counts of this clonotype. The CDR3 spells CASSLYMASGRVNGETQYF. As DNA, the CDR3 is TGTGCCAGCAGCTTGTATATGGCTAGCGGGAGGGTTAACGGGGAGACCCAGTACTTC. V is TRBV11-2 and J is TRBJ2-5; 12 bases fit TRBD2. CDR1 is SGHAT and CDR2 is FQNNGV in the germline V gene. V was clipped by 3 bases and J by 5 bases; unmatched bases: 16. The CDR3 loop spans 19 amino acids.

This clonotype showed up many times. This chain joins TRBV11-1 and TRBJ1-2; possibly TRBD1 for D (5 bases). Germline loops: CDR1 SGHAT, CDR2 FQDESV (reference sequence). Trimming left V 2 bases short and J 0 bases short, with 7 bases between. The CDR3 is 14 amino acids. This chain's CDR3 is CASSLQTANYGYTF. CDR3 DNA sequence: TGTGCCAGCAGCTTACAGACAGCTAACTATGGCTACACCTTC.

J is TRBJ1-1 and V is TRBV9; TRBD1 agrees at 12 bases. Germline V gene data show CDR1 as SGDLS and CDR2 as YYNGEE. Germline trimming cut 3 bases from V and 0 bases from J; bases unmatched to any gene: 6. CDR3 length equals 17 residues. CDR3 sequence reads: CASSAGQGAGMNTEAFF. CDR3 sequence (DNA): TGTGCCAGCAGCGCGGGACAGGGGGCCGGGATGAACACTGAAGCTTTCTTT.